This TCR beta chain was sequenced during a study of cytomegalovirus exposure and HLA in healthy donors. Sequenced by immunoSEQ multiplex PCR; TCRdb stores in-frame clones only, minus some. This table holds around 130,000 clones, more than 75% found once. With regard to this clone: The antigen is unknown.

The validation cohort, a group of over a hundred subjects, included the donors and was separate from the roughly 700-subject first cohort. The CDR3 sequence is 15 residues long. Losses at the gene ends were 2 bases for V and 1 base for J; bases not matched to a gene: 6. Looked up from germline, CDR1 is SGHNT and CDR2 is YYREEE (reference sequence). Regarding the study as a whole: Rare TCR sequences dominated, though some public TCRs recurred in many donors. TCR beta chains numbering more than 150 were designated cytomegalovirus-associated.

Sample: PBMCs. This TCR came from a woman under 40 in good health and CMV-seronegative. V and J are TRBV5-4 and TRBJ2-7; the match to TRBD2 covers 7 bases. The CDR3 bases are TGTGCCAGCAGCTTCGAAAAGCGGGGATCCTACGAGCAGTACTTC. Translated, it gives CASSFEKRGSYEQYF.